This T cell receptor (beta chain) was recovered during a study of cytomegalovirus exposure and HLA in healthy donors (dated 2017 in TCRdb). With respect to the entire study: In an earlier analysis of 587 of the donors, 276 Gb of sequence data and 90 million to 120 million unique TCR beta sequences from 180 million or so T cells were reported. Donor age, sex, ethnicity and CMV serostatus were compiled together with the repertoire data. Both class I and class II loci were covered by HLA typing, at four-digit resolution. All discovery cohort repertoires had been generated on a single sequencing platform. An earlier analysis of 587 of the donors applied high-throughput TCR beta sequencing to assess whether each TCR beta V gene segment acted as functional or pseudogenic. Approximately 300 gigabases of sequencing data and around 85 million unique TCR sequences made up an early release that covered approximately 620 HLA-typed donors. On average, roughly 200,000 unique TCR beta nucleotide sequences were sequenced per donor among a few hundred genotyped donors of the cohort, with around 19% of those sequences being non-productive. The aim of the study was to test whether cataloging public T cell receptors could identify signatures of past pathogen exposure. The study combined high-throughput TCR immunosequencing, statistical association of individual TCRs with disease status, and machine learning to predict cytomegalovirus infection status. Using immunosequencing, the study profiled T cell repertoires from 666 subjects and related those repertoires to cytomegalovirus serostatus. Of the roughly 410 genotyped donors, approximately 80% were placed in the genetic ancestry cluster associated with self-reported Caucasian donors. Along with the approximately 700-subject first cohort, a separate validation cohort of over a hundred different subjects was used. The number of typed donors differed by locus: about 620-640 for A, B, C, DRB1 and DQB1; 522 for DQA1; approximately 600 for DPA1; and some 450 for DPB1. A later genetic analysis took genome-wide SNP genotypes for about 65% of the roughly 670 donors and used that subset as a discovery cohort. A later analysis re-examined previously published TCR beta repertoires from several hundred donors and added high-resolution HLA genotyping to investigate patterns of TCR occurrence. About five DR-DQ haplotypes were treated as single units for association and clustering because of strong linkage in the cohort. Rather than using new phenotypic data, the later analysis identified candidate immune exposures from TCR beta sequences and from how often those sequences occurred across donors.

As for this clone: Its binding antigen is unknown. Per-base qualities were not stored, and no clone one base away is much larger.

Libraries were built with the immunoSEQ multiplex PCR assay. For the multiplex PCR, a mixture combining 60 forward primers for TCR Vbeta segments and 13 reverse primers for TCR Jbeta segments was used. A multiplex PCR assay on genomic DNA amplified the CDR3 region of rearranged TCR beta genes. The Illumina HiSeq System was used to sequence the amplified TCR beta libraries as 87-base-pair reads. As for the authors' bioinformatics: Across the 600 to 700 repertoires, a later analysis counted some 81 million unique TCR beta chains, around 10 million of which were shared by at least two donors. A nearest-neighbor algorithm error-corrected the raw reads and collapsed the reads into unique sequences, merging closely related sequences to remove PCR and sequencing errors. CDR3 sequences were aligned to IMGT reference sequences to assign V, D and J gene segments. For a sequence to be retained, a match of at least six nucleotides to both a V gene segment and a J gene segment was required. Rearrangements were classified as productive when the CDR3 lacked stop codons and remained in frame with V and J, and all other rearrangements were classified as non-productive. CDR3 was defined according to IMGT convention as the region running from the second conserved V-encoded cysteine to the conserved J-encoded phenylalanine. In an earlier analysis of 550 to 650 of the donors, sequences lacking an unambiguous match to a single V gene segment were excluded. In an earlier analysis of 587 of the donors, a V segment was called functional when productive rearrangements were above 56.7%, and segregating when the standard deviation between donors exceeded 5%. To diagnose cytomegalovirus status from the catalog of TCR beta chain sequences, a statistical classification framework was built. V and J gene assignment, in a later analysis, came from comparing TCR nucleotide sequences with IMGT/GENE-DB human TR gene sequences. In a later analysis, CDR3 sequences and most-parsimonious VDJ recombination scenarios were assigned using the TCRdist pipeline. A later analysis defined each TCR beta chain by its CDR3 amino acid sequence plus V-gene family, and excluded reads lacking a unique V-gene family. A later analysis removed several hundred highly shared, low-generation-probability nucleotide sequences to deal with suspected cross-contamination and a sequencing artifact. In a later analysis, a clonal expansion index for each public chain was calculated from normalized within-repertoire ranks of inferred template counts. In a later analysis, generation probabilities were computed using a VDJ recombination model fitted to out-of-frame rearrangements, and the results were checked against IGoR. In a later analysis, TCR-TCR, TCR-HLA and TCR-CMV co-occurrence was scored with hypergeometric tests, and a repertoire-size bias correction was applied to TCR pairs. In a later analysis, false discovery rates were estimated by permuting HLA or CMV assignments 20 times. In a later analysis, co-occurring TCRs were grouped with DBSCAN, and TCRdist sequence similarity was added when clustering was performed within HLA-allele-positive subsets. Repertoires with fewer than 30,000 or more than 120,000 public chains, plus five repertoires with anomalous nucleotide sharing, were excluded from co-occurrence clustering. TCRdb provides this immuneACCESS table in a form limited to in-frame rearrangements. Some clones are lacking; in checked studies, under half of them reflect an unresolved V gene, and why the rest are absent is not known. The V and J calls and clone size are taken from that table; D and trimming were inferred from the DNA. Counted in this sample were around 110,000 clones; approximately 84% of them appeared once. The ten largest clones add up to approximately 2.4% of the sample.

The cohort comprised several hundred healthy bone marrow donors. At the time of sampling, all cohort members were nominally healthy, though unrecorded immune exposures were likely present. The donor tested CMV seronegative, placing the donor among the roughly 350 seronegative members of the cohort. Each donor provided a peripheral blood sample, and peripheral blood mononuclear cells were used for TCR beta sequencing. The Qiagen DNeasy Blood Extraction Kit was used to extract genomic DNA from the blood cell samples. Trimming costs V 1 base and J 1 base, and their ends lie 13 bases apart. Measured from the cysteine to the phenylalanine, the CDR3 is 16 residues long. Solely the CDR3 DNA is kept, with 48 bases framed from the first base. CDR1 and CDR2 are drawn from the germline V gene (reference sequence): SEHNR, FQNEAQ. Overall results and qualifications from the work: The study listed 150 to 200 TCR beta chains as associated with cytomegalovirus. Cytomegalovirus status was reported to be diagnosed by the classifier with high specificity and sensitivity in both the original and validation cohorts. A later analysis found that most CMV-associated TCR beta chains appeared HLA-restricted, with HLA associations seemingly driven largely by CMV exposure. The cohort was sequenced for TCR beta chains only, and without alpha or paired-chain data the features that could be detected were limited. A further reported finding was that TCR beta sequences accurately predicted the HLA-A and HLA-B alleles for most subjects in the first cohort. Because HLA typing was unavailable for some donors at each locus, only the typed subset was used in association tests. Linkage disequilibrium might explain the correlated functional status among segregating V segments, but an unknown experimental factor could not be excluded. A later analysis found that HLA-associated TCR beta chains were more clonally expanded and had lower generation probabilities than equally common non-associated chains. Sequencing depth was assumed to be roughly uniform across donors in the presence/absence analyses, though that assumption may not hold. Most TCR sequences were seen in very few donors, while some public TCRs were found in many individuals. The authors suggested that the approach could potentially be extended to other disease states and immunological phenotypes. Because counts were too low, around 18 rarely observed V segments, including chromosome 9 orphons, were left out of the earlier analysis of a few hundred of the donors. At a false discovery rate of 0.05, a later analysis linked about 16,000 TCR beta sequences to specific HLA alleles. Assigning TCR associations to individual alleles was difficult when HLA alleles, especially DR and DQ, strongly co-occurred. A later genetic analysis reported fewer N-insertions in productive TCRs among donors in an Asian-associated ancestry cluster than the roughly 690-donor mean. A group of highly shared sequence variants was considered likely to be a technical artifact of the sequencing pipeline. For the cohort, immune exposure information was limited to CMV serostatus. In vitro tests confirmed that a few of the cytomegalovirus-associated TCR beta chains recognize cytomegalovirus antigens. Some IMGT-functional V segments, including TRBV6-2 and TRBV6-3, could not be told apart with the 87-base-pair reads, so those segments were excluded. In a later analysis, TCR association rates were found to vary across HLA loci, with the most associated TCRs seen for DRB1 alleles and the fewest for HLA-C alleles. Broadly in line with IMGT annotations, most TCR beta V segments showed up in productive rearrangements about 90% or about 30% of the time in an earlier analysis of several hundred of the donors. According to a later analysis, parvovirus B19, influenza, CMV and Epstein-Barr virus appeared linked to several top co-occurrence clusters. A later genetic analysis associated a missense DCLRE1C variant with V-gene and J-gene trimming of TCR beta chains, and an independent cohort replicated the association.

Specimen: PBMCs. The chain joins TRBV7-9 to TRBJ1-1; possibly the D gene is TRBD1, per 6 matching bases. The sequence was obtained from a man aged 25 to 40 in good health and CMV-seronegative. CDR3 loop: CASSLVRGPENTEAFF. At the DNA level, the sequence is TGTGCCAGCAGCTTAGTCAGGGGACCTGAGAACACTGAAGCTTTCTTT.